This paragraph reports one TCR beta chain. Using immunoSEQ multiplex PCR, the repertoire was profiled, and TCRdb retains in-frame clones only, with some absent. The sample includes about 160,000 clones, more than 80% seen only once; the top ten take 2.2%. The sample belongs to a study of blood T cell repertoires in COVID-19. Sequenced: peripheral blood. This TCR was sampled from a man between 65 and 85 years old with acute or convalescent COVID-19.

This CDR3 is CASSQEYEYQPQHF. The CDR3 coding sequence is TGTGCCAGCAGCCAAGAATACGAGTATCAGCCCCAGCATTTT. The V and J genes are TRBV4-2 and TRBJ1-5, with no clear D. Between the trimmed V and J ends, which lost 0 bases and 5 bases, there was a span of 8 bases. Germline V gives CDR1 LGHNA, CDR2 YNFKEQ. CDR3 length: 14 amino acids.